This TCR beta chain was profiled in a study of molecular identifiers for immune sequencing clone quantification. TCRdb called the PCR reads again in MiXCR, with one record for every CDR3 protein. The repertoire consists of around 100,000 distinct CDR3 sequences, with roughly a third occurring once and the leading ten covering about 4.2%. This clonotype has only a few counts. The antigen is not known. Study results and limitations: Barcode-sharing identical TCR molecules could underestimate highly expanded clone sizes.

In germline, CDR1 is SGHAT, CDR2 FQNNGV. With V trimmed by 3 bases and J by 4 bases, 6 bases remained unmatched. This CDR3 comprises 17 residues. The sequence derives from a human donor in good health. Some libraries in this study had Jurkat cell RNA spiked in. The chain combines TRBV11-2 with TRBJ2-2; 12 nucleotides match TRBD2. The specimen was naive CD8+ T cells from blood, with Jurkat cell RNA spiked in. Subset of the sample: FACS-sorted CD8+CD4-CCR7+CD45RA+ naive T cells. This CDR3 is CASSLGRLAGVTGELFF. CDR3 nucleotide sequence: TGTGCCAGCAGCTTGGGTCGACTAGCGGGAGTCACCGGGGAGCTGTTTTTT.